The sequence of this T cell receptor beta chain was determined in a study of T-cell reconstitution after alpha-beta-depleted transplantation in children. This clonotype was observed many times. This CDR3 spans 15 amino acids. Germline-derived CDR1 and CDR2 are MGHDK and SYGVNS. V lost 3 bases to trimming and J lost 1 base; unmatched junction nucleotides: 0. During its preparation, the TCRbeta library received unique molecular identifiers. TCRdb redid the calling of the PCR reads with MiXCR, one entry per CDR3 protein. The profile shows roughly 150,000 distinct CDR3 sequences, 11% of them singletons. The sequences come from PBMCs, collected before TCRalphabeta/CD19-depleted stem cell transplant. This chain links TRBV25-1 with TRBJ2-1; 10 bases map to TRBD1. This TCR derives from a boy between 2 and 10 years old with acute myeloid leukemia, due to receive a stem cell transplant. CDR3 DNA sequence: TGTGCCAGCAGTGAGGACAGGGGGTCCTACAATGAGCAGTTCTTC. It yields the protein CASSEDRGSYNEQFF.